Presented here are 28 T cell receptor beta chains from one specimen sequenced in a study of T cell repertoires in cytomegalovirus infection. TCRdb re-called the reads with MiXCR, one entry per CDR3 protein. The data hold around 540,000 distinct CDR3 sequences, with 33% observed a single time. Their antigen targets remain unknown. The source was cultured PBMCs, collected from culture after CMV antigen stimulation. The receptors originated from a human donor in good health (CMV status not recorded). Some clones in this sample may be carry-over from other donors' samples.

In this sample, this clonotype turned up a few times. The DNA for the CDR3 is TGTGCCAGCAGCCTAACTACGGCGGAGCAGTTCTTC. Translation gives CASSLTTAEQFF. The gene calls are TRBV7-6 and TRBJ2-1; D not certain. Germline V gene lookup returns CDR1 SGHVS and CDR2 FNYEAQ. Trimming cost V 5 bases and J 10 bases, with 12 bases left between them. This CDR3 has 12 residues.

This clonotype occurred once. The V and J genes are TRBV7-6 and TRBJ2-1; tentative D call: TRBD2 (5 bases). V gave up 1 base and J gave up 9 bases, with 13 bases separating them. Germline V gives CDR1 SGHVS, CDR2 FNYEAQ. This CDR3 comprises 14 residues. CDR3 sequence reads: CASSLGGLVGEQFF. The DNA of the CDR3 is TGTGCCAGCAGCTTAGGAGGGTTGGTCGGTGAGCAGTTCTTC. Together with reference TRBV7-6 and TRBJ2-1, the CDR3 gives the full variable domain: GAGVSQSPRYKVTKRGQDVALRCDPISGHVSLYWYRQALGQGPEFLTYFNYEAQQDKSGLPNDRFSAERPEGSISTLTIQRTEQRDSAMYRCASSLGGLVGEQFFGPGTRLTVL.

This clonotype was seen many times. The CDR3 bases are TGTGCCAGCAGCTTAAACGCCGGAGAGTTCTACGAGCAGTACTTC. Its protein product is CASSLNAGEFYEQYF. The V gene is TRBV7-2, the J gene TRBJ2-7; D unclear. Germline assignment: CDR1 SGHTA and CDR2 FQGNSA. There are 15 residues in the CDR3. V lost 2 bases, J lost 3 bases, and 14 bases lay in between.

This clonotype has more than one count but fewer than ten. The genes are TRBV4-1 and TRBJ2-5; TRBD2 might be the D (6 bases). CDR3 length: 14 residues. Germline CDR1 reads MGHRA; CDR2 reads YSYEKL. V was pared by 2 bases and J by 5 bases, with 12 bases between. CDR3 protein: CASSQPTRTETQYF. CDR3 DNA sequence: TGCGCCAGCAGCCAACCGACTAGAACGGAGACCCAGTACTTC.

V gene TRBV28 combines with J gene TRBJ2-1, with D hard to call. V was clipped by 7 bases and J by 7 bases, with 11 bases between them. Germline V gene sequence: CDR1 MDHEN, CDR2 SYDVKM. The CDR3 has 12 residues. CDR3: CASTLTGNEQFF. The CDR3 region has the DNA TGTGCCAGCACCCTGACTGGGAATGAGCAGTTCTTC.

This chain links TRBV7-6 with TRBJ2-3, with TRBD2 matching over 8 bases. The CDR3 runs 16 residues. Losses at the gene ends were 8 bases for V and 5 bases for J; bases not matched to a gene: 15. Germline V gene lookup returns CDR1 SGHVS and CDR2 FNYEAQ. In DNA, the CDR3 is TGTGCCAGCTGTCGGCGTCTCGGGGGGGCGGGAGATACGCAGTATTTT. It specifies CASCRRLGGAGDTQYF.

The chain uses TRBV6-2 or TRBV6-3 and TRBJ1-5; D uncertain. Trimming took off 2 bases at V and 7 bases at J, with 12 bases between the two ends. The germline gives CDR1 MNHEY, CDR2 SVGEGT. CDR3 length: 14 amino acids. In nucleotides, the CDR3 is TGTGCCAGCAGTTACCGGGCCCGAGGGCAGCCCCAGCATTTT. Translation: CASSYRARGQPQHF.

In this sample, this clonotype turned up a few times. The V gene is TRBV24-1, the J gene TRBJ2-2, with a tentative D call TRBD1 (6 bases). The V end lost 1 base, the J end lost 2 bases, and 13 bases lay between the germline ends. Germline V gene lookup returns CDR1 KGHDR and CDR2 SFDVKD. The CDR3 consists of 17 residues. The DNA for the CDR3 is TGTGCCACCAGTGATTTCGCTGGGACAATTAACACCGGGGAGCTGTTTTTT. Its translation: CATSDFAGTINTGELFF.

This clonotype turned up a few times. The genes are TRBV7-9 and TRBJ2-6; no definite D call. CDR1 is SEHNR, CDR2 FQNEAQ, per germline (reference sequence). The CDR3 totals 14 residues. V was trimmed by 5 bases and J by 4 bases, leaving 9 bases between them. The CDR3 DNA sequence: TGTGCCAGCAGCCCCCAGAACGGGGCCAACGTCCTGACTTTC. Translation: CASSPQNGANVLTF.

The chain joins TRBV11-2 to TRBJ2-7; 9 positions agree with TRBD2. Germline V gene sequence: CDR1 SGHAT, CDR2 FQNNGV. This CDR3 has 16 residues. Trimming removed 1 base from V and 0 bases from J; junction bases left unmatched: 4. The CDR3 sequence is CASSLVASGDSYEQYV. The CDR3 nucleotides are TGTGCCAGCAGCTTAGTTGCTAGCGGGGACTCCTACGAGCAGTACGTC.

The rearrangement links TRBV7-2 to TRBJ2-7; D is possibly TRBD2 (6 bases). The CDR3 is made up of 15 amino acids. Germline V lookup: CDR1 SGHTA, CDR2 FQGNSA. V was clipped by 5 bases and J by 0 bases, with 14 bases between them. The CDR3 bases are TGTGCCAGCAGCGTAAGCGGGCACAGCTCCTACGAGCAGTACTTC. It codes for CASSVSGHSSYEQYF.

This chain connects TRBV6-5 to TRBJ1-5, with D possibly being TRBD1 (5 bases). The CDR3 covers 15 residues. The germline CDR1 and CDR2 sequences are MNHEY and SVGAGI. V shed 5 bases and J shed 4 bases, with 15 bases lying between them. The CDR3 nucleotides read TGTGCCAGCAGTGCCGGGACCTTGGGGAATCAGCCCCAGCATTTT. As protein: CASSAGTLGNQPQHF.

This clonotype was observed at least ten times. DNA for the CDR3: TGTGCCAGCAGCTTATTTCAGGGGGTCGGTGGGGATACGCAGTATTTT. Protein: CASSLFQGVGGDTQYF. The genes are TRBV7-2 and TRBJ2-3; 7 nucleotides agree with TRBD1. The CDR3 is 16 amino acids. V was clipped by 2 bases and J by 6 bases; unmatched bases: 11. CDR1 is SGHTA, CDR2 FQGNSA, per germline.

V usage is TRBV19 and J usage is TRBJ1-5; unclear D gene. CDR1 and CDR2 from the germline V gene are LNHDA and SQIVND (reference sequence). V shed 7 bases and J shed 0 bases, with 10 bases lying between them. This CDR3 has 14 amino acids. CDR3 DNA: TGTGCCAGTAACGATAGATATAGCAATCAGCCCCAGCATTTT. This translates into CASNDRYSNQPQHF.

The CDR3 sequence is CASSDPGTSGSQYV. DNA of the CDR3: TGTGCCAGCAGTGACCCGGGGACTAGCGGGAGCCAGTACGTC. The chain recombines TRBV6-2 or TRBV6-3 with TRBJ2-7, with 14 bases that match TRBD2. The CDR3 consists of 14 residues. Germline loops: CDR1 MNHEY, CDR2 SVGEGT. J was trimmed by 10 bases and V by 5 bases; bases with no gene match: 7.

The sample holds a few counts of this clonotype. CDR3 protein: CATSPQLSDTQYF. The DNA for the CDR3 is TGTGCCACCAGCCCGCAACTCTCGGATACGCAGTATTTT. The V call is TRBV15, the J call TRBJ2-3; D gene uncertain. Germline V gene sequence: CDR1 LNHNV, CDR2 YYDKDF (reference sequence). V was clipped by 5 bases and J by 6 bases, with 12 bases between them. This CDR3 spans 13 amino acids.

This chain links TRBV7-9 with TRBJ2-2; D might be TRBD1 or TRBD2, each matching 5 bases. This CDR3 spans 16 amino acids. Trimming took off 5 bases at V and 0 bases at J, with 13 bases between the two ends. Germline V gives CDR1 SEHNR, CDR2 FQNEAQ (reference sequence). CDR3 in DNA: TGTGCCAGCAGCCCGGGACCTTCCGCGAACACCGGGGAGCTGTTTTTT. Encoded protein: CASSPGPSANTGELFF.

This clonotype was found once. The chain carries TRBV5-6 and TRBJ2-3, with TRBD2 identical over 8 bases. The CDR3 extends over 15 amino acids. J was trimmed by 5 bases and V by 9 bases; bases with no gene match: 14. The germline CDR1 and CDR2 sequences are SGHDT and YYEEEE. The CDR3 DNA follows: TGTGCCAACAGAGTTAGCGGGACCCGGGGAGATACGCAGTATTTT. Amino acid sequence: CANRVSGTRGDTQYF.

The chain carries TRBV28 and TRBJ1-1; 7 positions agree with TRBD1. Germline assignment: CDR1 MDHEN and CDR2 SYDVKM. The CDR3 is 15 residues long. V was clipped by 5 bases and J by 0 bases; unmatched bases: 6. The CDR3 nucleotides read TGTGCCAGCAGTCCGGGGACAGTTTTGAACACTGAAGCTTTCTTT. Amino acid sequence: CASSPGTVLNTEAFF.

CDR3 DNA: TGTGCCAGCAGTTTCCCCGGGAGGGCCGGGAGAGGCCACAATGAGCAGTTCTTC. This sequence encodes CASSFPGRAGRGHNEQFF. V gene TRBV12-3 or TRBV12-4 combines with J gene TRBJ2-1; 8 bases align to TRBD2. This CDR3 has 18 residues. V shed 3 bases and J 5 bases; nucleotides not matched to a gene: 15.

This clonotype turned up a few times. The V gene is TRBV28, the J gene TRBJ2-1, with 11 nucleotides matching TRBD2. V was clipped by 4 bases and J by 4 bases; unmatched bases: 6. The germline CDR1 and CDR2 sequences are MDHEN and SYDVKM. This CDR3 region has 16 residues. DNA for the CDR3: TGTGCCAGCAGTTCGAGCATAGCGGGAGGGTACAATGAGCAGTTCTTC. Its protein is CASSSSIAGGYNEQFF.

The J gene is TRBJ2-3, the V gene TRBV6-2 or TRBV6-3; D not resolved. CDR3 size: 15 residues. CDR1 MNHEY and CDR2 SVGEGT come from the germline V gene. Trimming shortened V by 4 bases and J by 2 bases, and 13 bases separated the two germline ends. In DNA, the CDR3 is TGTGCCAGCAGTTCAATAGCAAGATTCACAGATACGCAGTATTTT. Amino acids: CASSSIARFTDTQYF.

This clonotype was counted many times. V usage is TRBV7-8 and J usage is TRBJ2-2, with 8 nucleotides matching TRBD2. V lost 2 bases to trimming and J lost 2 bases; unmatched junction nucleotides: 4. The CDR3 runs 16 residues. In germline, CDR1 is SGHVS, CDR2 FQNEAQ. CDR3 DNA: TGTGCCAGCAGCTTACGCGCGGGAGGAAACACCGGGGAGCTGTTTTTT. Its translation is CASSLRAGGNTGELFF.

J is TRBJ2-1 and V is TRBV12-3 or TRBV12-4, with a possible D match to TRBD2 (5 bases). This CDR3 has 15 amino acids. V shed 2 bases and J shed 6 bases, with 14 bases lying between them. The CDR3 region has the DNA TGTGCCAGCAGTTTAAGCCTAGCTCAGGTCAATGAGCAGTTCTTC. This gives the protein CASSLSLAQVNEQFF.

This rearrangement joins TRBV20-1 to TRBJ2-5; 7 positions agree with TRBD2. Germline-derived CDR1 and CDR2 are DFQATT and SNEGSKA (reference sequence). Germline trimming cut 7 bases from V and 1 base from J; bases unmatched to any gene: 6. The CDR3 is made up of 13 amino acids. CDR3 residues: CSVISSGQETQYF. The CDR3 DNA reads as TGCAGTGTCATCTCTAGCGGCCAAGAGACCCAGTACTTC.

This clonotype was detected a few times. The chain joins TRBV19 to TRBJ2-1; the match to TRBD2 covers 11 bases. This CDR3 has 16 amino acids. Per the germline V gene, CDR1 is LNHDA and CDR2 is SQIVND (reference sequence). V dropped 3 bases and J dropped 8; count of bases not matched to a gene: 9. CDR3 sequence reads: CASSIIVLAGVDEQFF. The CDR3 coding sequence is TGTGCCAGTAGTATTATTGTACTAGCGGGAGTTGATGAGCAGTTCTTC.

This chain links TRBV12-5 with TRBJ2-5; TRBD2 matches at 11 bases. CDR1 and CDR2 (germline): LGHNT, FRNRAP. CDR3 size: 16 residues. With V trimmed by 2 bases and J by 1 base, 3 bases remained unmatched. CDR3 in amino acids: CASGLILAGVQETQYF. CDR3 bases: TGTGCTAGTGGTTTGATACTAGCGGGAGTCCAAGAGACCCAGTACTTC.

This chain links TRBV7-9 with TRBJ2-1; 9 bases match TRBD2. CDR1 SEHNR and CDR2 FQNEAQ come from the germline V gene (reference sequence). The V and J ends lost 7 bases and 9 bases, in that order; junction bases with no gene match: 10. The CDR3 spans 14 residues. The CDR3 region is CASKLGAGGFEQFF. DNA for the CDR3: TGTGCCAGCAAATTGGGAGCGGGAGGCTTTGAGCAGTTCTTC. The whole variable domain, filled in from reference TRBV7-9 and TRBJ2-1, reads DTGVSQNPRHKITKRGQNVTFRCDPISEHNRLYWYRQTLGQGPEFLTYFQNEAQLEKSRLLSDRFSAERPKGSFSTLEIQRTEQGDSAMYLCASKLGAGGFEQFFGPGTRLTVL.